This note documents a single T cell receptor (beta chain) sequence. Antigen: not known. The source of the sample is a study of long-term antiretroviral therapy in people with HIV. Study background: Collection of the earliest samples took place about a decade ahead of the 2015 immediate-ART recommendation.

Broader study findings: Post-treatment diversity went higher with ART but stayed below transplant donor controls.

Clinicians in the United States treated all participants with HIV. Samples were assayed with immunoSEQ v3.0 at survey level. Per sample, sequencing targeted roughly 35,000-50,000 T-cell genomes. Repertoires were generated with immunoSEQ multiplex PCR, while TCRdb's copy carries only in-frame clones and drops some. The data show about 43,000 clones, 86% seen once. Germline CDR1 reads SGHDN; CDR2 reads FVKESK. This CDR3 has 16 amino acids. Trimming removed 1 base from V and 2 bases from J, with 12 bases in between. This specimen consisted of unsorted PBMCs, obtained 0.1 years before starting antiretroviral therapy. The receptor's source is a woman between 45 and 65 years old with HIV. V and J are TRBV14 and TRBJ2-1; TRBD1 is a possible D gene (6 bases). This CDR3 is CASSQGTAFPYNEQFF. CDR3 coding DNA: TGTGCCAGCAGCCAAGGGACAGCCTTTCCCTACAATGAGCAGTTCTTC. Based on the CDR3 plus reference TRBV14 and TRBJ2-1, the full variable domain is EAGVTQFPSHSVIEKGQTVTLRCDPISGHDNLYWYRRVMGKEIKFLLHFVKESKQDESGMPNNRFLAERTGGTYSTLKVQPAELEDSGVYFCASSQGTAFPYNEQFFGPGTRLTVL.